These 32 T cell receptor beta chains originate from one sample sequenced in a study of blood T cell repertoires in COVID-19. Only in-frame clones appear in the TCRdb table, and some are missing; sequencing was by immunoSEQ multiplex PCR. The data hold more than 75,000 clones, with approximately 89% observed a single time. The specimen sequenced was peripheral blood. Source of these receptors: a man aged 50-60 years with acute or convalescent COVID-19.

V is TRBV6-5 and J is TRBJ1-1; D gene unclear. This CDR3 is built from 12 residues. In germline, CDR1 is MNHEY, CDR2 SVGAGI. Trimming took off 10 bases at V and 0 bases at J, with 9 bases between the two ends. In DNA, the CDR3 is TGTGCCACTTGGACTGTGAACACTGAAGCTTTCTTT. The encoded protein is CATWTVNTEAFF.

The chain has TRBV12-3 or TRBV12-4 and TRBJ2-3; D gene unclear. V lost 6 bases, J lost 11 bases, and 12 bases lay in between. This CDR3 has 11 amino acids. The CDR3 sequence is CASSYSNLQYF. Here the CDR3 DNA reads TGTGCCAGCAGCTATAGCAACCTGCAGTATTTT.

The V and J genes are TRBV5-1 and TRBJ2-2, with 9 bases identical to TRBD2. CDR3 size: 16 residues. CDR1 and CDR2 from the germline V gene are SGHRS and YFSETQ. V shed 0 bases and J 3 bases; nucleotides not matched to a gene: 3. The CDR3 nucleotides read TGCGCCAGCAGCTTGGGTGGACTAGCGCACACCGGGGAGCTGTTTTTT. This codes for CASSLGGLAHTGELFF.

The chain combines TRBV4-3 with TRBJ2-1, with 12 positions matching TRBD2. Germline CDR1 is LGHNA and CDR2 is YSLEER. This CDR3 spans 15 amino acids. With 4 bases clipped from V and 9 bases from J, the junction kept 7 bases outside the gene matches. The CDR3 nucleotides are TGCGCCAGCAGCCTTACCCTAGCGGGGGGGATTGAGCAGTTCTTC. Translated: CASSLTLAGGIEQFF.

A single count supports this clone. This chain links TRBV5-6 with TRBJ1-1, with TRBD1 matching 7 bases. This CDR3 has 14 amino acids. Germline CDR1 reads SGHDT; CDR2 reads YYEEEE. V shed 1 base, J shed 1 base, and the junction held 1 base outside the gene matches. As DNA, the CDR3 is TGTGCCAGCAGCTTGTCAGGGGGGAACACTGAAGCTTTCTTT. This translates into CASSLSGGNTEAFF. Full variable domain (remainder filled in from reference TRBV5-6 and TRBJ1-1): DAGVTQSPTHLIKTRGQQVTLRCSPKSGHDTVSWYQQALGQGPQFIFQYYEEEERQRGNFPDRFSGHQFPNYSSELNVNALLLGDSALYLCASSLSGGNTEAFFGQGTRLTVV.

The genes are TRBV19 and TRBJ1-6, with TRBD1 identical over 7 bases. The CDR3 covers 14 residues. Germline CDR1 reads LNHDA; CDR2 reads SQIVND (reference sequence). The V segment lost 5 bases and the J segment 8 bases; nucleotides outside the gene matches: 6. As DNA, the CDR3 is TGTGCCAGTAGTCTAACAGGGGAAGATTCACCCCTCCACTTT. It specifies CASSLTGEDSPLHF.

The CDR3 coding sequence is TGTGCCAGCACTGGGGGGATCCGCAATCAGCCCCAGCATTTT. Protein: CASTGGIRNQPQHF. The J gene is TRBJ1-5, the V gene TRBV6-6, with D maybe TRBD1 (5 bases). This CDR3 spans 14 amino acids. Trimming stripped 7 bases from V and 2 bases from J, with 12 bases between. The V gene's germline CDR1 is MNHNY and CDR2 SVGAGI (reference sequence).

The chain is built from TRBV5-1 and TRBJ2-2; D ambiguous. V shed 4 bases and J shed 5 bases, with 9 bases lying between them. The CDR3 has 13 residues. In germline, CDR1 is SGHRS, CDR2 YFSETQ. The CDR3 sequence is CASSVDETGELFF. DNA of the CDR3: TGCGCCAGCAGCGTAGATGAGACCGGGGAGCTGTTTTTT. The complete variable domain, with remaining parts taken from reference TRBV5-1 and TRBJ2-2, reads KAGVTQTPRYLIKTRGQQVTLSCSPISGHRSVSWYQQTPGQGLQFLFEYFSETQRNKGNFPGRFSGRQFSNSRSEMNVSTLELGDSALYLCASSVDETGELFFGEGSRLTVL.

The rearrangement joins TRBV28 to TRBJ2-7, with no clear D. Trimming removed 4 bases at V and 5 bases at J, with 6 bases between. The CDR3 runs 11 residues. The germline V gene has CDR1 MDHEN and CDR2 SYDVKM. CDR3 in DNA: TGTGCCAGCAGTTCAGAGGACGAGCAGTACTTC. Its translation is CASSSEDEQYF.

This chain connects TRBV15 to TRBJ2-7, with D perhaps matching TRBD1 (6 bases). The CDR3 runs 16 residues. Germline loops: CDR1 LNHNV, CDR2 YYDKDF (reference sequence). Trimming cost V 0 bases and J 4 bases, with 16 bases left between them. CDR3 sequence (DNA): TGTGCCACCAGCAGAGATAGGAGCAGGGGAATATACGAGCAGTACTTC. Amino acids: CATSRDRSRGIYEQYF. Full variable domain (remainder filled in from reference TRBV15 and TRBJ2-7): DAMVIQNPRYQVTQFGKPVTLSCSQTLNHNVMYWYQQKSSQAPKLLFHYYDKDFNNEADTPDNFQSRRPNTSFCFLDIRSPGLGDTAMYLCATSRDRSRGIYEQYFGPGTRLTVT.

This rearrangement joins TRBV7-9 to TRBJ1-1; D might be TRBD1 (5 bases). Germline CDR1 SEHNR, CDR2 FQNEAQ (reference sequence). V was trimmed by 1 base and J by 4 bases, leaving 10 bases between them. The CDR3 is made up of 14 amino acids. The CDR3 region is CASSLDGGSTEAFF. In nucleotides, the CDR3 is TGTGCCAGCAGCTTAGACGGGGGGAGCACTGAAGCTTTCTTT.

CDR3 in DNA: TGTGCCAGCAGCGTAGACAGGGGGACGAACACCGGGGAGCTGTTTTTT. Its protein product is CASSVDRGTNTGELFF. The chain uses TRBV9 and TRBJ2-2, with 8 positions matching TRBD1. V lost 0 bases to trimming and J lost 0 bases; unmatched junction nucleotides: 1. CDR1 is SGDLS, CDR2 YYNGEE, per germline. The CDR3 is 16 residues long.

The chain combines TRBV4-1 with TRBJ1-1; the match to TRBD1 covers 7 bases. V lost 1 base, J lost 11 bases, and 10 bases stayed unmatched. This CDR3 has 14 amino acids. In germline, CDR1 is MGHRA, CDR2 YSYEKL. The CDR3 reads CASSQGRDRRGAFF. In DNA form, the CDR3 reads TGCGCCAGCAGCCAAGGTCGGGACAGACGGGGGGCTTTCTTT.

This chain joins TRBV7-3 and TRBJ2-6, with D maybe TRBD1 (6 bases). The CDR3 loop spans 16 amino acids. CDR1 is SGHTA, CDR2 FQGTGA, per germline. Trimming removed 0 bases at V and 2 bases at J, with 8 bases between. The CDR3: CASSLTGDTGANVLTF. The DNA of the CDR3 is TGTGCCAGCAGCTTAACAGGGGACACTGGGGCCAACGTCCTGACTTTC.

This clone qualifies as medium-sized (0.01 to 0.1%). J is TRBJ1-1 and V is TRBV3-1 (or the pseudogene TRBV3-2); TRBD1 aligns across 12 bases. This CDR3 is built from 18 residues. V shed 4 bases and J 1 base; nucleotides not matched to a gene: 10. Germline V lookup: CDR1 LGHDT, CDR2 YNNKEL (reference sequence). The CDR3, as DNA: TGTGCCAGCAGCCTGTCCGGGACAGGGGGCCTCCAGAACACTGAAGCTTTCTTT. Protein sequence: CASSLSGTGGLQNTEAFF.

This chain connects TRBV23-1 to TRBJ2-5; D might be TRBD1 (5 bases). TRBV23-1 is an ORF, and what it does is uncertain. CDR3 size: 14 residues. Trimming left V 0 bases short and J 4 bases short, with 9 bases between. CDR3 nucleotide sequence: TGCGCCAGCAGTCAATCCTCAGGGCCAGAGACCCAGTACTTC. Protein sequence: CASSQSSGPETQYF.

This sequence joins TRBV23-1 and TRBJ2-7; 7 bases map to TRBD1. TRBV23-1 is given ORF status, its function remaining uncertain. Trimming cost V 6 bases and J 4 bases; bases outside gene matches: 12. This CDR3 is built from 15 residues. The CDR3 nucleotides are TGCGCCAGCAGCGGAAACCGGGACAGTGTTTACGAGCAGTACGTC. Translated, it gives CASSGNRDSVYEQYV.

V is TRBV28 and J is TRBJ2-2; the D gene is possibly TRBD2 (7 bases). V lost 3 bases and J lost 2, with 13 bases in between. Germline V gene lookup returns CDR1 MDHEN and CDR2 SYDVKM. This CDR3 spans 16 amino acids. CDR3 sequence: CASSLGRGLNTGELFF. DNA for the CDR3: TGTGCCAGCAGTTTGGGCAGGGGACTAAACACCGGGGAGCTGTTTTTT.

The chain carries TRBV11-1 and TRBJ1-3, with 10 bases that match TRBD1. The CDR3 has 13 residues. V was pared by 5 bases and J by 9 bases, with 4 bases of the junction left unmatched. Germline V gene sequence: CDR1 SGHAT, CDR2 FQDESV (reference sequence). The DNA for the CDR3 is TGTGCCAGCAGCCCGGGACAGGGGAGCACCATATATTTT. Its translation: CASSPGQGSTIYF.

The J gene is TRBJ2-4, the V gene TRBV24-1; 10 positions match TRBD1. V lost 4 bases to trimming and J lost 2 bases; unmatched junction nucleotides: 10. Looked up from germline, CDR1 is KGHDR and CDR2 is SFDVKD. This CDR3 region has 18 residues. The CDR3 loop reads CATSDLDRDRGPKNIQYF. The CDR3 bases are TGTGCCACCAGTGACTTAGACCGGGACAGGGGACCCAAAAACATTCAGTACTTC.

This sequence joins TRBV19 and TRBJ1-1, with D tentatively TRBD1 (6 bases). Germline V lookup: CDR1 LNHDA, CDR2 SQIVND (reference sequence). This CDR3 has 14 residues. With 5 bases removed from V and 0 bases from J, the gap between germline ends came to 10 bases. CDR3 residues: CASSSTGMNTEAFF. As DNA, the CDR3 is TGTGCCAGTAGTTCGACAGGTATGAACACTGAAGCTTTCTTT. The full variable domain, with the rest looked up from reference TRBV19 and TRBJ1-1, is DGGITQSPKYLFRKEGQNVTLSCEQNLNHDAMYWYRQDPGQGLRLIYYSQIVNDFQKGDIAEGYSVSREKKESFPLTVTSAQKNPTAFYLCASSSTGMNTEAFFGQGTRLTVV.

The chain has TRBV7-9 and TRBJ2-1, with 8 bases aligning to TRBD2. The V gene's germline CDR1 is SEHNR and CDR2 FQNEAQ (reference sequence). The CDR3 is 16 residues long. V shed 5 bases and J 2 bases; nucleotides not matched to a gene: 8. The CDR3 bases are TGTGCCAGCAGCCCCCCCAGCGGGGGCGCCTACAATGAGCAGTTCTTC. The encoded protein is CASSPPSGGAYNEQFF.

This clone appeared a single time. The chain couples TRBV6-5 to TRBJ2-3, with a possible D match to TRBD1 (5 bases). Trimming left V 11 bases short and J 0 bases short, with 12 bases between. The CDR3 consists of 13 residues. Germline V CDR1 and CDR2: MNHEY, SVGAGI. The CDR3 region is CALITGSTDTQYF. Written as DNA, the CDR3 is TGTGCCTTGATAACAGGAAGCACAGATACGCAGTATTTT.

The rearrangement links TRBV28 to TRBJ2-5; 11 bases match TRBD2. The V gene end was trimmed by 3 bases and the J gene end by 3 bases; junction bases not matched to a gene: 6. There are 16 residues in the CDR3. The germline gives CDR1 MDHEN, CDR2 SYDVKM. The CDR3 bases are TGTGCCAGCAGTTTCGCGGGACTAGCGGCGAAAGAGACCCAGTACTTC. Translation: CASSFAGLAAKETQYF.

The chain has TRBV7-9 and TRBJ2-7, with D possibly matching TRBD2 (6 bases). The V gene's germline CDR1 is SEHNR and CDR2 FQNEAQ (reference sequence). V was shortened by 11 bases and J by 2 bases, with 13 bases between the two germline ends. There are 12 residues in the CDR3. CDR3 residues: CASAGRTYEQYV. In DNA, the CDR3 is TGTGCCTCCGCGGGGCGGACCTACGAGCAGTACGTC.

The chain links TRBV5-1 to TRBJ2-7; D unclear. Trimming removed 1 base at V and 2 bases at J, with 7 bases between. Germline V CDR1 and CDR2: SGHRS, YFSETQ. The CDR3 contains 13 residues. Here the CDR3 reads CASSLTDTYEQYF. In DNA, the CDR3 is TGCGCCAGCAGCTTGACTGACACCTACGAGCAGTACTTC.

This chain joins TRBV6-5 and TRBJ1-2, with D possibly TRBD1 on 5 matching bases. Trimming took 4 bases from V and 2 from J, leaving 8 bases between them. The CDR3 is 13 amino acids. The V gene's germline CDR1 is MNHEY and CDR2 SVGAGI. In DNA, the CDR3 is TGTGCCAGCAGTTTTCAGGGAAACTATGGCTACACCTTC. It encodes CASSFQGNYGYTF.

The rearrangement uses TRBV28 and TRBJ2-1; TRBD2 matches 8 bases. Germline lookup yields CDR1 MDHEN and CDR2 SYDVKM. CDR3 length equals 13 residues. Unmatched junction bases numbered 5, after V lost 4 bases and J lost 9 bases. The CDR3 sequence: CASSSRLAFEQFF. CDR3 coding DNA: TGTGCCAGCAGTTCCAGACTAGCGTTTGAGCAGTTCTTC.

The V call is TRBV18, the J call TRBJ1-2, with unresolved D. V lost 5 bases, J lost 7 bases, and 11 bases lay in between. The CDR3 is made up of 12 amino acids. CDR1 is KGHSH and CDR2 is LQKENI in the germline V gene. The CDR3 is CASSSPSGGYTF. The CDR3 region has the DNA TGTGCCAGCTCATCCCCCTCGGGTGGCTACACCTTC.

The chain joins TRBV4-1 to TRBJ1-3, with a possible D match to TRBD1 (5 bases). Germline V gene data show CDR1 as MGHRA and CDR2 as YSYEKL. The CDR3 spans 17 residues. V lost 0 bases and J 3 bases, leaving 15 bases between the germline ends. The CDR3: CASSQDPPGRHGNTIYF. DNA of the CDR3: TGCGCCAGCAGCCAAGATCCCCCAGGGCGGCATGGAAACACCATATATTTT.

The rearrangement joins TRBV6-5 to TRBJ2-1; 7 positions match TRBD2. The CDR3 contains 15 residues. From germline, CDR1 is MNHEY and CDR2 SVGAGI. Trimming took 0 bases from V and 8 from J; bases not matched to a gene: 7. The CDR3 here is CASSYSGGSSHEQFF. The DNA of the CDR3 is TGTGCCAGCAGTTACTCGGGAGGGTCCTCCCATGAGCAGTTCTTC.

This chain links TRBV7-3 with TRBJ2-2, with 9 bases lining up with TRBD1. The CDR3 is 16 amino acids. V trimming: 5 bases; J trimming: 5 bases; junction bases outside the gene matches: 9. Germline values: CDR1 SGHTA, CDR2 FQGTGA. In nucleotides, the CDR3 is TGTGCCAGCAGCCTCACAGGGGGCCTGGGGACCGGGGAGCTGTTTTTT. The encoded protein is CASSLTGGLGTGELFF.